Listed below are T cell receptor beta chains from one sample, sequenced in a study of blood T cell repertoires in COVID-19. TCRdb's table, derived via immunoSEQ multiplex PCR, lists solely in-frame clones and lacks some. The profile covers 250,000 to 300,000 clones, with more than 75% appearing a single time and 0.99% taken by the ten largest. Sequencing used peripheral blood. Receptors were obtained from a woman in her thirties or forties who had recovered from COVID-19. The conserved cysteine and the conserved F or W are not part of the CDR3 here. D genes are given only for firm matches.

j_gene | len | d_gene | v_gene | CDR3aa
TRBJ1-1 | 10 | . | TRBV25-1 | ASSLDSSEAF
TRBJ2-2 | 17 | . | TRBV19 | ASSPPVAGPPGYTGELF
TRBJ2-1 | 14 | . | TRBV21-1 | ASSASGRARAGEQF
TRBJ1-4 | 11 | . | TRBV5-4 | ATANHWNEKLF
TRBJ1-4 | 12 | TRBD1 | TRBV7-2 | ASSHPDRVGKLF
TRBJ1-1 | 11 | . | TRBV5-1 | ASSLGGTTEAF
TRBJ1-2 | 11 | TRBD1 | TRBV5-5 | ASSRDSPWGYT
TRBJ2-3 | 14 | . | TRBV7-2 | ASSLGGSGNTDTQY
TRBJ2-1 | 13 | . | TRBV7-3 | ASSRSGGGFNEQF
TRBJ2-1 | 15 | TRBD2 | TRBV7-2 | ASSLARTSGRPNEQF
TRBJ2-1 | 14 | TRBD2 | TRBV11-2 | ASSLERLAGGGEQF
TRBJ1-2 | 11 | . | TRBV19 | ASTPGGGYGYT
TRBJ2-6 | 17 | TRBD2 | TRBV3-1/TRBV3-2 | ASSRRLAGGSSGANVLT
TRBJ2-5 | 12 | . | TRBV7-2 | ASSPLGGSETQY
TRBJ1-4 | 11 | . | TRBV5-4 | ASSWWGGEKLF
TRBJ2-5 | 15 | TRBD2 | TRBV9 | ASSVAASGRAGETQY
TRBJ2-5 | 15 | . | TRBV3-1/TRBV3-2 | ASSPPHRVAVTETQY
TRBJ2-1 | 12 | . | TRBV7-2 | ASSLSPGSNEQF
TRBJ1-1 | 13 | . | TRBV7-9 | ASSLPTTVNTEAF
TRBJ1-5 | 14 | TRBD1 | TRBV24-1 | ATSDPDRGSNQPQH
TRBJ2-1 | 14 | TRBD2 | TRBV6-4 | ASSDGRGGPYNEQF
TRBJ2-1 | 12 | . | TRBV6-5 | ASTPGGTYNEQF
TRBJ2-6 | 13 | TRBD1 | TRBV11-2 | ASSRQGFGANVLT
TRBJ1-2 | 14 | . | TRBV5-4 | ASSLGGQGSNYGYT
TRBJ1-2 | 14 | . | TRBV10-2 | ASSESTAARLYGYT
TRBJ1-1 | 15 | TRBD1 | TRBV7-2 | ASSLRGWGQLNTEAF
TRBJ2-1 | 10 | . | TRBV29-1 | SQWSRGNEQF
TRBJ2-1 | 12 | TRBD2 | TRBV20-1 | SASRLAGYNEQF
TRBJ2-5 | 12 | TRBD1 | TRBV28 | ASSPQGAGETQY
TRBJ2-1 | 8 | TRBD2 | TRBV19 | ASTQLAVF
TRBJ2-2 | 15 | . | TRBV7-7 | ASSWVFGQENTGELF
TRBJ1-2 | 11 | . | TRBV9 | ASSAQQQSGYT
TRBJ1-3 | 16 | . | TRBV10-2 | ATSATPGLPSSGNTIY
TRBJ2-7 | 13 | . | TRBV5-4 | ASSFPQAPRYEQY
TRBJ1-3 | 14 | TRBD1 | TRBV15 | ATSRGGQGAGNTIY